This T cell receptor (beta chain) originates from a study of Ad26.COV2.S vaccination and SARS-CoV-2 variants (dated by TCRdb to about 2021). For context, the study as a whole: Vaccine-arm donors came from COV1001, a multicentre, randomized, double-blind, placebo-controlled phase I-IIa trial of Ad26.COV2.S in healthy adults. Ad26.COV2.S was administered intramuscularly at a dose of 5x10^10 or 1x10^11 viral particles, either as one shot or as two shots given 56 days apart. TCRbeta repertoire sequencing served as the tool for gauging how specific and how broad the SARS-CoV-2-reactive T cell receptors were following Ad26.COV2.S vaccination. The TCR-sequenced set comprised around 30 samples: around 20 Ad26.COV2.S vaccine recipients, 5 placebo recipients and 8 SARS-CoV-2 convalescent individuals. Trial participants were randomized into five groups of five, in which low-dose or high-dose Ad26.COV2.S was given once or twice, or placebo was given on both occasions. Investigators did not know the trial group allocation while performing experiments and assessing outcomes. What the study reported, not specific to this receptor: Spike-specific TCR breadth was higher in Ad26.COV2.S recipients than in placebo recipients (P = 0.0014). After vaccination, substantial breadth of spike-specific CD8+ and CD4+ T cell responses was reported. Vaccine and placebo recipients had comparable non-spike TCR breadth, which fits with the vaccine containing only spike. The authors noted that total T cell responses may have been underestimated by the TCR breadth and depth analyses. The study was not powered for comparison of responses between vaccine doses or regimens.

V was cut back by 0 bases and J by 6 bases, leaving a gap of 6 bases between them. Including cysteine and phenylalanine, the CDR3 has 13 amino acids. The entry retains the CDR3 DNA only, 39 bases that are in frame from base 1. The treatment or condition label, read with the paper, signifies: roughly 19 received Ad26.COV2.S at low or high dose, single or two shots; 5 received placebo; per-sample allocation not given. For vaccine and placebo recipients, the sequenced repertoires came from samples collected on day 63 after the first injection. In Cohort 1b, about 25 adults aged 18-55 years were enrolled at a single site in Boston, USA, between 29 July and 7 August 2020. Ad26.COV2.S consisted of a replication-incompetent adenovirus type 26 vector by which a prefusion-stabilized SARS-CoV-2 spike protein from the original Wuhan strain was expressed. The immunoSEQ Assay was the method used to sequence TCRbeta CDR3 regions. After extraction, genomic DNA underwent amplification by bias-controlled multiplex PCR, followed by high-throughput sequencing. On the authors' methods: To quantify the absolute abundance of every unique TCRbeta CDR3 region, sequences were collapsed and filtered. T cell fraction was estimated by normalizing TCRbeta template counts to usable DNA, with usable DNA measured through amplification of reference genes found in all nucleated cells. Repertoire TCRs were annotated as SARS-CoV-2-specific by exact matching of V gene, CDR3 amino acid sequence and J gene to a known reactive TCR set. MIRA supplied the reference SARS-CoV-2 TCR set, which was filtered for enrichment in COVID-19-positive ImmuneCODE repertoires so that public or cross-reactive TCRs were removed. Using the MIRA antigens, annotated TCRs were further analysed by specific ORF or by position within an ORF. Breadth was defined as the number of annotated unique rearrangements divided by the total number of unique productive rearrangements, and depth was defined as the summed frequency of the annotated unique rearrangements. Two-sided Wilcoxon rank-sum tests were used to compare TCR breadth between groups. TCRdb holds this immuneACCESS table with in-frame rearrangements only. Some clones are missing; in checked studies, unresolved V genes explain under half, and the rest has no known cause. The V and J calls and clone size are taken from that table; D and trimming were inferred from the DNA. This sample holds more than 300,000 clones; around four fifths were observed only once. Of the sample, 2.1% falls within the top ten clones.

Regarding this clone: The antigen this receptor binds is unknown. No base qualities exist here, and no much larger clone lies one base off it.

This material consisted of peripheral blood, taken in a trial of Ad26.COV2.S vaccine versus placebo. This receptor was identified in a person between 18 and 59 years old who received the Ad26.COV2.S COVID-19 vaccine or a placebo. In this chain, TRBV12-3 or TRBV12-4 is recombined with TRBJ1-5; no D gene is confidently identified. The bases are TGTGCCAGCAGTTTAGCCCAGAGTCAGCCCCAGCATTTT. It codes for CASSLAQSQPQHF.